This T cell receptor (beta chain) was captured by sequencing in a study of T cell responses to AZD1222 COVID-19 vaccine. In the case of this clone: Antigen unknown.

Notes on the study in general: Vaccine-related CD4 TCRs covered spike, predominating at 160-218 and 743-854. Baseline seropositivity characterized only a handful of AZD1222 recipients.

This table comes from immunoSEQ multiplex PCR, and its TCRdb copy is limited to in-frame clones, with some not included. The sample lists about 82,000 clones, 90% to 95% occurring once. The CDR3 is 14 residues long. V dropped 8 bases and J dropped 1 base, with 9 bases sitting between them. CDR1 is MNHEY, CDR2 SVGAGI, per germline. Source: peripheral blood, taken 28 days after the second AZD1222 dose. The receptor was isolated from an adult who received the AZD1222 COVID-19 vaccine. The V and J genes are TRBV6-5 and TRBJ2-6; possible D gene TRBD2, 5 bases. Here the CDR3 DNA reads TGTGCCAGCGAGAGGGAATCTGGGGCCAACGTCCTGACTTTC. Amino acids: CASERESGANVLTF.